This T cell receptor beta chain is drawn from a study of identical twins. Study outcomes and limitations: The analysis was cross-sectional rather than longitudinal within donors. High-abundance cord blood beta clonotypes had fewer insertions; memory repertoires showed none. Zero-insertion findings could be partly confounded by invariant cells (MAIT and iNKT cells).

Template switching, a step in the protocol, added a universal primer site, and cDNA carried unique molecular identifiers. TCRdb itself ran the 5' RACE reads through MiXCR, one entry per CDR3 protein. This table has 500,000 to 650,000 distinct CDR3 sequences, around 7.5% appearing once. The V gene's germline CDR1 is MGHRA and CDR2 YSYEKL. Unmatched junction bases numbered 7, after V lost 2 bases and J lost 2 bases. CDR3 length: 16 residues. This clonotype came up a few times. Its antigen is unknown. This sample was also put to use in a study of yellow fever vaccine responses in identical twins.

The origin of this receptor is a woman aged 18-29 years in good health. The chain joins TRBV4-1 to TRBJ2-5, with 8 bases aligning to TRBD1. Sequenced material: PBMCs. CDR3 region: CASSQRTGNKQETQYF. In DNA, the CDR3 is TGCGCCAGCAGCCAACGGACAGGGAATAAACAAGAGACCCAGTACTTC.